A selection of T cell receptor beta chains follows, all from one sample in a study of shared clonotypes between healthy human individuals. The repertoire was sequenced with immunoSEQ multiplex PCR; TCRdb's copy has only in-frame clones and lacks some. The data contain over 2 million clones, around 93% of them singletons. Sequences were obtained from naive CD4+ T cells from PBMCs. These receptors all stem from a man aged 18 to 35 in good health. Some clones in this sample may be carry-over from other donors' samples. Each CDR3 is given with its conserved first and last residue. The D gene is left open where the match is weak. Not all rows give a size; the values are once, few, many and, for expanded clones, a class.

J: TRBJ1-2; D: NA; V: TRBV6-6; size: NA; CDR3: CASRHTGENYGYTF; DNA: TGTGCCAGCAGACACACGGGGGAGAACTATGGCTACACCTTC
J: TRBJ1-2; D: NA; V: TRBV7-9; size: NA; CDR3: CASSLVGHGYTF; DNA: TGTGCCAGCAGCTTAGTGGGGCACGGCTACACCTTC
J: TRBJ2-1; D: TRBD2; V: TRBV12-5; size: NA; CDR3: CASGSSGRGNEQFF; DNA: TGTGCTAGTGGTTCTAGCGGGAGGGGTAATGAGCAGTTCTTC
J: TRBJ1-1; D: TRBD1; V: TRBV27; size: NA; CDR3: CASSPGQGLPNTEAFF; DNA: TGTGCCAGCAGTCCCGGACAGGGGCTACCGAACACTGAAGCTTTCTTT
J: TRBJ2-7; D: TRBD1; V: TRBV29-1; size: NA; CDR3: CSVGVGTGEFEQYF; DNA: TGCAGCGTTGGAGTAGGGACAGGGGAGTTCGAGCAGTACTTC
J: TRBJ2-7; D: TRBD1; V: TRBV2; size: NA; CDR3: CASETGREQYF; DNA: TGTGCCAGCGAGACAGGGCGCGAGCAGTACTTC
J: TRBJ1-5; D: NA; V: TRBV27; size: NA; CDR3: CASSFLGDQPQHF; DNA: TGTGCCAGCAGTTTTTTGGGAGATCAGCCCCAGCATTTT
J: TRBJ2-3; D: NA; V: TRBV11-2; size: NA; CDR3: CASSRLGTTDTQYF; DNA: TGTGCCAGCAGTCGGCTTGGGACCACAGATACGCAGTATTTT
J: TRBJ1-4; D: NA; V: TRBV20-1; size: NA; CDR3: CSARRAEKLFF; DNA: TGCAGTGCTAGACGAGCTGAAAAACTGTTTTTT
J: TRBJ2-5; D: NA; V: TRBV29-1; size: NA; CDR3: CSVVSDPGAGETQYF; DNA: TGCAGCGTTGTGTCGGACCCCGGCGCGGGGGAGACCCAGTACTTC
J: TRBJ1-1; D: NA; V: TRBV5-4; size: NA; CDR3: CASSLTGYTNTEAFF; DNA: TGTGCCAGCAGCTTGACAGGGTATACGAACACTGAAGCTTTCTTT
J: TRBJ1-1; D: NA; V: TRBV6-1; size: few; CDR3: CASSLTRVGTEAFF; DNA: TGTGCCAGCAGCTTGACTCGTGTTGGGACTGAAGCTTTCTTT
J: TRBJ1-5; D: NA; V: TRBV28; size: NA; CDR3: CASSLTGLRQPQHF; DNA: TGTGCCAGCAGTTTAACTGGGTTGAGGCAGCCCCAGCATTTT
J: TRBJ2-1; D: NA; V: TRBV5-1; size: NA; CDR3: CASRQAGSYNEQFF; DNA: TGCGCCAGCAGACAAGCAGGCTCCTACAATGAGCAGTTCTTC
J: TRBJ1-4; D: TRBD1; V: TRBV18; size: NA; CDR3: CASSPGTGAANEKLFF; DNA: TGTGCCAGCTCACCAGGGACAGGGGCGGCGAATGAAAAACTGTTTTTT
J: TRBJ2-5; D: NA; V: TRBV5-1; size: once; CDR3: CASSFITSETQYF; DNA: TGCGCCAGCAGCTTTATCACTTCGGAGACCCAGTACTTC
J: TRBJ2-7; D: TRBD1; V: TRBV4-3; size: NA; CDR3: CASSQGLRPDRDNEQYF; DNA: TGCGCCAGCAGCCAAGGTCTTCGACCGGACAGGGACAACGAGCAGTACTTC
J: TRBJ2-2; D: TRBD1; V: TRBV2; size: NA; CDR3: CASSEGTGTGELFF; DNA: TGTGCCAGCAGTGAAGGGACAGGGACCGGGGAGCTGTTTTTT
J: TRBJ1-5; D: NA; V: TRBV7-2; size: once; CDR3: CASSPGNQPQHF; DNA: TGTGCCAGCAGCCCTGGCAATCAGCCCCAGCATTTT
J: TRBJ1-2; D: TRBD1; V: TRBV7-2; size: once; CDR3: CASSRTGGDYGYTF; DNA: TGTGCCAGCAGCCGGACAGGGGGGGACTATGGCTACACCTTC
J: TRBJ1-2; D: NA; V: TRBV29-1; size: NA; CDR3: CSVLQVVGYTF; DNA: TGCAGCGTTCTACAGGTCGTGGGCTACACCTTC
J: TRBJ2-7; D: TRBD2; V: TRBV5-1; size: NA; CDR3: CASSLQMTSGGNYEQYF; DNA: TGCGCCAGCAGCTTGCAAATGACTAGCGGGGGGAACTACGAGCAGTACTTC
J: TRBJ2-1; D: NA; V: TRBV5-8; size: NA; CDR3: CASRQGQSSYNEQFF; DNA: TGTGCCAGCAGACAAGGACAGAGTTCCTACAATGAGCAGTTCTTC
J: TRBJ1-4; D: NA; V: TRBV2; size: NA; CDR3: CASSAITGEKLFF; DNA: TGTGCCAGCAGCGCAATAACAGGTGAAAAACTGTTTTTT
J: TRBJ1-2; D: NA; V: TRBV5-5; size: NA; CDR3: CASSLVGSPNYGYTF; DNA: TGTGCCAGCAGCTTGGTCGGCAGCCCTAACTATGGCTACACCTTC
J: TRBJ2-3; D: TRBD2; V: TRBV5-1; size: NA; CDR3: CASSLGSSGYTDTQYF; DNA: TGCGCCAGCAGCTTGGGGTCTAGCGGATACACAGATACGCAGTATTTT
J: TRBJ2-7; D: NA; V: TRBV5-4; size: NA; CDR3: CASSSGHLGQYF; DNA: TGTGCCAGCAGCTCCGGGCATTTAGGGCAGTACTTC
J: TRBJ2-7; D: NA; V: TRBV12-2; size: NA; CDR3: CASRLGCYEQYF; DNA: TGTGCAAGTCGCTTAGGCTGTTACGAGCAGTACTTC
J: TRBJ2-7; D: NA; V: TRBV6-5; size: once; CDR3: CASRLGSSYEQYF; DNA: TGTGCCAGCAGACTAGGGAGCTCCTACGAGCAGTACTTC
J: TRBJ2-7; D: TRBD2; V: TRBV5-1; size: NA; CDR3: CASSLEASGSKVHEQYF; DNA: TGCGCCAGCAGCTTGGAGGCTAGCGGGAGTAAGGTTCACGAGCAGTACTTC
J: TRBJ2-7; D: TRBD2; V: TRBV5-1; size: NA; CDR3: CASSPTSGSYEQYF; DNA: TGCGCCAGCAGCCCTACTAGCGGTTCCTACGAGCAGTACTTC
J: TRBJ2-7; D: TRBD1; V: TRBV18; size: NA; CDR3: CASSPSTGSYSYEQYF; DNA: TGTGCCAGCTCACCCTCGACAGGGTCTTACTCCTACGAGCAGTACTTC
J: TRBJ2-1; D: NA; V: TRBV2; size: NA; CDR3: CASSERTNKNEQFF; DNA: TGTGCCAGCAGTGAACGGACTAACAAGAATGAGCAGTTCTTC
J: TRBJ2-3; D: NA; V: TRBV2; size: NA; CDR3: CASSEALATDTQYF; DNA: TGTGCCAGCAGTGAAGCTTTAGCGACAGATACGCAGTATTTT
J: TRBJ2-7; D: TRBD2; V: TRBV7-8; size: NA; CDR3: CASSLALAGASYEQYF; DNA: TGTGCCAGCAGCTTAGCACTAGCGGGAGCATCCTACGAGCAGTACTTC
J: TRBJ2-7; D: TRBD2; V: TRBV2; size: NA; CDR3: CASSEFWMAKGLLGGEQYF; DNA: TGTGCCAGCAGTGAGTTCTGGATGGCGAAGGGACTACTAGGAGGCGAGCAGTACTTC
J: TRBJ2-2; D: NA; V: TRBV7-2; size: NA; CDR3: CASSVGVRTGELFF; DNA: TGTGCCAGCAGCGTAGGGGTACGGACCGGGGAGCTGTTTTTT
J: TRBJ2-7; D: TRBD2; V: TRBV11-2; size: NA; CDR3: CASSLAAGETEQYF; DNA: TGTGCCAGCAGCTTAGCGGCGGGAGAGACGGAGCAGTACTTC
J: TRBJ2-7; D: TRBD2; V: TRBV27; size: NA; CDR3: CASRTAGPSYEQYF; DNA: TGTGCCAGCAGGACAGCGGGGCCCTCCTACGAGCAGTACTTC
J: TRBJ1-1; D: NA; V: TRBV2; size: NA; CDR3: CASRGWFTEAFF; DNA: TGTGCCAGCCGAGGGTGGTTCACTGAAGCTTTCTTT
J: TRBJ1-1; D: TRBD1; V: TRBV28; size: NA; CDR3: CASSPTGTGNTEAFF; DNA: TGTGCCAGCAGTCCAACCGGGACAGGGAACACTGAAGCTTTCTTT
J: TRBJ2-7; D: TRBD1; V: TRBV4-1; size: NA; CDR3: CASSHRRSDRGGIPEQYF; DNA: TGCGCCAGCAGCCACCGCCGTTCAGACAGGGGAGGTATTCCCGAGCAGTACTTC
J: TRBJ2-7; D: TRBD1; V: TRBV5-1; size: NA; CDR3: CASSPRRTGSYEQYF; DNA: TGCGCCAGCAGCCCGCGCAGGACAGGGTCCTACGAGCAGTACTTC
J: TRBJ1-1; D: NA; V: TRBV6-1; size: NA; CDR3: CASRIRGDTEAFF; DNA: TGTGCCAGCAGGATTCGAGGGGACACTGAAGCTTTCTTT
J: TRBJ1-5; D: TRBD1; V: TRBV6-1; size: NA; CDR3: CASWAGGQPQHF; DNA: TGTGCCAGCTGGGCAGGGGGTCAGCCCCAGCATTTT
J: TRBJ2-4; D: TRBD1; V: TRBV28; size: NA; CDR3: CASSIYRGSNIQYF; DNA: TGTGCCAGCAGTATATACAGGGGAAGTAACATTCAGTACTTC
J: TRBJ2-2; D: TRBD1; V: TRBV19; size: NA; CDR3: CASKKDRGRTGELFF; DNA: TGTGCCAGTAAAAAAGACAGGGGGCGAACCGGGGAGCTGTTTTTT
J: TRBJ1-5; D: NA; V: TRBV4-1; size: few; CDR3: CASSQDRVSQPQHF; DNA: TGCGCCAGCAGCCAAGATCGGGTTTCTCAGCCCCAGCATTTT
J: TRBJ1-1; D: NA; V: TRBV28; size: NA; CDR3: CASSLDRLTELKAFF; DNA: TGTGCCAGCAGTCTGGACCGCTTGACTGAACTGAAAGCTTTCTTT
J: TRBJ2-3; D: NA; V: TRBV9; size: NA; CDR3: CASSLRTVTTDTQYF; DNA: TGTGCCAGCAGCCTTAGGACAGTAACCACAGATACGCAGTATTTT
J: TRBJ2-3; D: NA; V: TRBV4-3; size: once; CDR3: CASSQDLFLADTQYF; DNA: TGCGCCAGCAGCCAAGATCTGTTCCTAGCGGATACGCAGTATTTT
J: TRBJ2-7; D: NA; V: TRBV25-1; size: NA; CDR3: CASGDPLIYEQYF; DNA: TGTGCCAGCGGGGACCCCCTAATCTACGAGCAGTACTTC
J: TRBJ2-7; D: NA; V: TRBV2; size: few; CDR3: CASSEVSEQYF; DNA: TGTGCCAGCAGTGAAGTGAGCGAGCAGTACTTC
J: TRBJ2-1; D: NA; V: TRBV5-1; size: NA; CDR3: CASSLVTLGLGEQFF; DNA: TGCGCCAGCAGCCTGGTGACCCTGGGGCTGGGCGAGCAGTTCTTC
J: TRBJ2-2; D: NA; V: TRBV7-2; size: NA; CDR3: CARNTGELFF; DNA: TGTGCCCGGAACACCGGGGAGCTGTTTTTT
J: TRBJ1-4; D: NA; V: TRBV4-3; size: NA; CDR3: CASSQERTTNEKLFF; DNA: TGCGCCAGCAGCCAAGAAAGAACAACTAATGAAAAACTGTTTTTT
J: TRBJ1-1; D: NA; V: TRBV29-1; size: once; CDR3: CSVPGVSTEAFF; DNA: TGCAGCGTTCCCGGGGTCAGCACTGAAGCTTTCTTT
J: TRBJ1-1; D: TRBD1; V: TRBV28; size: NA; CDR3: CASTEDRRATGAFF; DNA: TGTGCCAGCACCGAGGACAGGCGGGCCACCGGGGCTTTCTTT